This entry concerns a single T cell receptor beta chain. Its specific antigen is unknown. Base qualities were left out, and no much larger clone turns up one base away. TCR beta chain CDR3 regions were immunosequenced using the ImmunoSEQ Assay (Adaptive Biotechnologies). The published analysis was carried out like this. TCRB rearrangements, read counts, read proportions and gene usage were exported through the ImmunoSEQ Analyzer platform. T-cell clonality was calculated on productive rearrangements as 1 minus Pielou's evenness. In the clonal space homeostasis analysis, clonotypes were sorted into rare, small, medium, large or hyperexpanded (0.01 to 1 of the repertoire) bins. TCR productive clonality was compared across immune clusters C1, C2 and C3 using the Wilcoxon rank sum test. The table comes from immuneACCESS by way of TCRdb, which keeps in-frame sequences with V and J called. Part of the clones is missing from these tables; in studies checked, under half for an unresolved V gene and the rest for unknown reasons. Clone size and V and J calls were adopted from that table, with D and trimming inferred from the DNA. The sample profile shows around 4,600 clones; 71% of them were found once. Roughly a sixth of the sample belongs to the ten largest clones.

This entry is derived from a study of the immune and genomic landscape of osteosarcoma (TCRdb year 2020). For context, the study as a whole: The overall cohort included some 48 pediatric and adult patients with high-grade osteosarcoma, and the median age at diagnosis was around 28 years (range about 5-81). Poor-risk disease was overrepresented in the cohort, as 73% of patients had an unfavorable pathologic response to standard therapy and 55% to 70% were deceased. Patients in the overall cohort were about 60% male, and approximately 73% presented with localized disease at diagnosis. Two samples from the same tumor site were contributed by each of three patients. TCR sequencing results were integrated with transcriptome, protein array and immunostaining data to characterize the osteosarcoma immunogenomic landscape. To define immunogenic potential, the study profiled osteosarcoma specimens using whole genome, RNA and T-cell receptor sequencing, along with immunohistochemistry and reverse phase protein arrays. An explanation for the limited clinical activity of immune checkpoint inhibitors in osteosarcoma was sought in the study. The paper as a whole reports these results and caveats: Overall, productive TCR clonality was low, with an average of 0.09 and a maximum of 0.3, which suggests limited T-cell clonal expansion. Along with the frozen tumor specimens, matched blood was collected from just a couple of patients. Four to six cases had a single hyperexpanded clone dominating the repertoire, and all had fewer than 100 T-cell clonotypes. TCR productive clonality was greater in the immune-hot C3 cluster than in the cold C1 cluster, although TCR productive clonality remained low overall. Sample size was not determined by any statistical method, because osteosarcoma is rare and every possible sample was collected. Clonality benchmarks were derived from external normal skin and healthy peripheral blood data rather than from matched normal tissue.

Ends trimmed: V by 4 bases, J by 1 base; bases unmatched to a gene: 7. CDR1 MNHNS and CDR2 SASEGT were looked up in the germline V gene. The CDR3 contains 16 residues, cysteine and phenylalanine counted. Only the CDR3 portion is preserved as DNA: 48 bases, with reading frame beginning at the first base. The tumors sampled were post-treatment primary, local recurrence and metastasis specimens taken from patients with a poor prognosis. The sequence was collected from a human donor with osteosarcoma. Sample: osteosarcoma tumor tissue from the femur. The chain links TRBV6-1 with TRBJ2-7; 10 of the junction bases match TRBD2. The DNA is TGTGCCAGCAGTGGGGGAGCTAGCGGGAGTTCCTACGAGCAGTACTTC. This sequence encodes CASSGGASGSSYEQYF.